Listed below are T cell receptor beta chains from one sample, sequenced in a study of OX40 agonist ivuxolimab in advanced cancers. Clones were read by immunoSEQ multiplex PCR, and TCRdb kept only the in-frame ones, dropping some. Here the sample spans tens of thousands of clones, about 88% being singletons. This sample comprised CD4+ or CD8+ T cells sorted from blood, obtained in a trial of the OX40 agonist ivuxolimab. The receptors derive from an adult with an advanced solid tumor such as melanoma, head and neck, liver or kidney cancer. The CDR3 runs from the conserved cysteine through the conserved F or W. D genes are given only for firm matches. Rows give clone size only sometimes, using once, few, many, or a class for an expanded clone.

v_gene: TRBV6-5; abundance: .; d_gene: .; j_gene: TRBJ2-7; CDR3aa: CASSLSGTATYEQYF; CDR3nt: TGTGCCAGCAGTTTATCCGGGACGGCCACCTACGAGCAGTACTTC
v_gene: TRBV7-2; abundance: .; d_gene: .; j_gene: TRBJ2-1; CDR3aa: CASSLARELQFF; CDR3nt: TGTGCCAGCAGCTTAGCGCGAGAGTTGCAGTTCTTC
v_gene: TRBV19; abundance: .; d_gene: .; j_gene: TRBJ2-2; CDR3aa: CASSNRAGELFF; CDR3nt: TGTGCCAGTAGCAACCGGGCCGGGGAGCTGTTTTTT
v_gene: TRBV7-9; abundance: .; d_gene: .; j_gene: TRBJ1-4; CDR3aa: CASSSGALGKLFF; CDR3nt: TGTGCCAGCAGCTCCGGAGCCCTTGGAAAACTGTTTTTT
v_gene: TRBV19; abundance: .; d_gene: TRBD1; j_gene: TRBJ2-4; CDR3aa: CASAGTVLAKNIQYF; CDR3nt: TGTGCCAGCGCCGGGACAGTCCTAGCCAAAAACATTCAGTACTTC
v_gene: TRBV28; abundance: once; d_gene: TRBD1; j_gene: TRBJ2-3; CDR3aa: CASSLPRTGVDTQYF; CDR3nt: TGTGCCAGCAGTCTACCGAGGACAGGGGTAGATACGCAGTATTTT
v_gene: TRBV2; abundance: .; d_gene: .; j_gene: TRBJ2-7; CDR3aa: CASSGLNPYEQYF; CDR3nt: TGTGCCAGCAGTGGACTAAACCCCTACGAGCAGTACTTC
v_gene: TRBV28; abundance: .; d_gene: TRBD2; j_gene: TRBJ2-6; CDR3aa: CASSFTAGSGANVLTF; CDR3nt: TGTGCCAGCAGTTTCACAGCGGGGTCTGGGGCCAACGTCCTGACTTTC
v_gene: TRBV15; abundance: .; d_gene: TRBD2; j_gene: TRBJ2-1; CDR3aa: CATSSWTSGGDNEQFF; CDR3nt: TGTGCCACCAGCAGTTGGACTAGCGGGGGGGACAATGAGCAGTTCTTC
v_gene: TRBV15; abundance: .; d_gene: .; j_gene: TRBJ1-2; CDR3aa: CATSQGRRGYTF; CDR3nt: TGTGCCACCAGCCAAGGCCGTCGGGGCTACACCTTC
v_gene: TRBV5-4; abundance: .; d_gene: .; j_gene: TRBJ1-4; CDR3aa: CASSLGQLATNEKLFF; CDR3nt: TGTGCCAGCAGCTTGGGTCAGCTTGCAACTAATGAAAAACTGTTTTTT
v_gene: TRBV6-1; abundance: .; d_gene: TRBD1; j_gene: TRBJ2-2; CDR3aa: CASGTVGELFF; CDR3nt: TGTGCCAGTGGGACAGTGGGGGAGCTGTTTTTT
v_gene: TRBV5-5; abundance: .; d_gene: .; j_gene: TRBJ1-5; CDR3aa: CASSPERGPQHF; CDR3nt: TGTGCCAGCAGCCCTGAACGAGGGCCCCAGCATTTT
v_gene: TRBV15; abundance: .; d_gene: .; j_gene: TRBJ1-1; CDR3aa: CATSRDPGMNTEAFF; CDR3nt: TGTGCCACCAGCAGAGATCCCGGGATGAACACTGAAGCTTTCTTT
v_gene: TRBV10-3; abundance: .; d_gene: TRBD2; j_gene: TRBJ2-7; CDR3aa: CAAGEGTYEQYF; CDR3nt: TGTGCCGCGGGGGAGGGGACCTACGAGCAGTACTTC
v_gene: TRBV25-1; abundance: .; d_gene: .; j_gene: TRBJ1-4; CDR3aa: CASSGDEKLFF; CDR3nt: TGTGCCAGCAGTGGGGATGAAAAACTGTTTTTT
v_gene: TRBV7-9; abundance: .; d_gene: .; j_gene: TRBJ1-4; CDR3aa: CASSSDRTNEKLFF; CDR3nt: TGTGCCAGCAGCTCTGACAGGACCAACGAAAAACTGTTTTTT
v_gene: TRBV15; abundance: .; d_gene: .; j_gene: TRBJ1-6; CDR3aa: CATSGDSGNSPLHF; CDR3nt: TGTGCCACCAGCGGGGACTCAGGCAATTCACCCCTCCACTTT
v_gene: TRBV18; abundance: .; d_gene: TRBD1; j_gene: TRBJ2-1; CDR3aa: CASSTGTGHNEQFF; CDR3nt: TGTGCCAGCTCAACCGGGACAGGGCACAATGAGCAGTTCTTC
v_gene: TRBV10-2; abundance: .; d_gene: TRBD1; j_gene: TRBJ2-7; CDR3aa: CASTGGQGYEQYF; CDR3nt: TGCGCCAGCACTGGAGGACAGGGCTACGAGCAGTACTTC
v_gene: TRBV14; abundance: .; d_gene: .; j_gene: TRBJ2-2; CDR3aa: CASSQARYTGELFF; CDR3nt: TGTGCCAGCAGCCAAGCTAGATACACCGGGGAGCTGTTTTTT
v_gene: TRBV30; abundance: .; d_gene: .; j_gene: TRBJ2-1; CDR3aa: CARSGTQLWNEQFF; CDR3nt: TGTGCCCGCTCCGGGACCCAGTTATGGAATGAGCAGTTCTTC
v_gene: TRBV7-2; abundance: few; d_gene: TRBD2; j_gene: TRBJ2-7; CDR3aa: CASSLTLGTSGYEQYF; CDR3nt: TGTGCCAGCAGCTTAACTCTCGGGACTAGCGGCTACGAGCAGTACTTC
v_gene: TRBV28; abundance: .; d_gene: TRBD1; j_gene: TRBJ1-3; CDR3aa: CASRTGGGGNTIYF; CDR3nt: TGTGCCAGCAGGACAGGGGGGGGAGGAAACACCATATATTTT
v_gene: TRBV18; abundance: .; d_gene: .; j_gene: TRBJ1-5; CDR3aa: CASSPGPALNQPQHF; CDR3nt: TGTGCCAGCTCACCAGGCCCTGCCCTAAATCAGCCCCAGCATTTT
v_gene: TRBV2; abundance: .; d_gene: .; j_gene: TRBJ2-7; CDR3aa: CASSPRVEGIEQYF; CDR3nt: TGTGCCAGCAGCCCCAGGGTGGAGGGCATCGAGCAGTACTTC
v_gene: TRBV2; abundance: .; d_gene: TRBD1; j_gene: TRBJ1-1; CDR3aa: CAWGVGQANTEAFF; CDR3nt: TGTGCCTGGGGGGTGGGACAGGCGAACACTGAAGCTTTCTTT
v_gene: TRBV2; abundance: .; d_gene: .; j_gene: TRBJ1-2; CDR3aa: CASSGSENYGYTF; CDR3nt: TGTGCCAGCAGTGGTTCAGAAAACTATGGCTACACCTTC
v_gene: TRBV4-3; abundance: .; d_gene: .; j_gene: TRBJ1-2; CDR3aa: CASSHHRDYGYTF; CDR3nt: TGCGCCAGCAGCCACCACAGGGACTATGGCTACACTTTC
v_gene: TRBV5-8; abundance: .; d_gene: TRBD1; j_gene: TRBJ2-5; CDR3aa: CASSTGLTGQETQYF; CDR3nt: TGTGCCAGCAGCACCGGTTTGACAGGGCAAGAGACCCAGTACTTC
v_gene: TRBV18; abundance: .; d_gene: TRBD1; j_gene: TRBJ1-1; CDR3aa: CASSDRANTEAFF; CDR3nt: TGTGCCAGCTCGGACAGGGCCAACACTGAAGCTTTCTTT
v_gene: TRBV28; abundance: .; d_gene: .; j_gene: TRBJ2-7; CDR3aa: CASSPPFQGGDEQYF; CDR3nt: TGTGCCAGCAGTCCGCCCTTCCAGGGTGGCGACGAGCAGTACTTC
v_gene: TRBV18; abundance: .; d_gene: .; j_gene: TRBJ2-2; CDR3aa: CASSLQTSGTGELFF; CDR3nt: TGTGCCAGCTCACTACAGACCTCGGGGACCGGGGAGCTGTTTTTT
v_gene: TRBV27; abundance: .; d_gene: TRBD2; j_gene: TRBJ2-7; CDR3aa: CASSPRTSSYEQYF; CDR3nt: TGTGCCAGCAGTCCCAGGACTAGCTCCTACGAGCAGTACTTC
v_gene: TRBV6-4; abundance: .; d_gene: .; j_gene: TRBJ1-6; CDR3aa: CASSDGGVDSPLHF; CDR3nt: TGTGCCAGCAGTGACGGGGGAGTGGATTCACCCCTCCACTTT
v_gene: TRBV7-2; abundance: .; d_gene: .; j_gene: TRBJ2-1; CDR3aa: CASTNYRGLGYNEQFF; CDR3nt: TGTGCCAGCACCAACTACAGGGGACTAGGGTACAATGAGCAGTTCTTC
v_gene: TRBV27; abundance: .; d_gene: .; j_gene: TRBJ2-3; CDR3aa: CASRQRRGDSGTQYF; CDR3nt: TGTGCCAGCAGACAGAGACGAGGTGACAGTGGCACGCAGTATTTT
v_gene: TRBV10-3; abundance: .; d_gene: TRBD1; j_gene: TRBJ2-1; CDR3aa: CALSPDRGGYNEQFF; CDR3nt: TGTGCACTCTCCCCGGACAGGGGTGGCTACAATGAGCAGTTCTTC
v_gene: TRBV4-1; abundance: .; d_gene: TRBD2; j_gene: TRBJ2-5; CDR3aa: CASSVGLAGGQETQYF; CDR3nt: TGCGCCAGCAGCGTGGGACTAGCGGGGGGCCAAGAGACCCAGTACTTC
v_gene: TRBV14; abundance: .; d_gene: .; j_gene: TRBJ2-5; CDR3aa: CASSQNQGWQYF; CDR3nt: TGTGCCAGCAGCCAAAATCAGGGGTGGCAGTACTTC
v_gene: TRBV7-2; abundance: .; d_gene: .; j_gene: TRBJ2-1; CDR3aa: CASSRSPGVNEQFF; CDR3nt: TGTGCCAGCAGCCGATCACCCGGGGTCAATGAGCAGTTCTTC
v_gene: TRBV30; abundance: .; d_gene: .; j_gene: TRBJ2-5; CDR3aa: CAWNRALQETQYF; CDR3nt: TGTGCCTGGAACCGGGCTTTGCAAGAGACCCAGTACTTC
v_gene: TRBV9; abundance: .; d_gene: .; j_gene: TRBJ2-5; CDR3aa: CASSVGAGNQETQYF; CDR3nt: TGTGCCAGCAGCGTAGGGGCGGGCAACCAAGAGACCCAGTACTTC